The 13 T cell receptor beta chains reported below all come from one sample, sequenced in a study of human T cells and chemical hapten exposure. Noted time point: patch test 2, 6 weeks after DPC sensitization. Treatment described: therapeutic diphenylcyclopropenone sensitization with weekly scalp DPC. TCRdb used MiXCR to reprocess the RACE reads, holding one entry per CDR3 protein. The table has about 140,000 distinct CDR3 sequences, about an eighth seen once. The specimen was whole blood, collected in connection with sensitization to the hapten diphenylcyclopropenone (DPC). These receptors were obtained from a woman between 50 and 59 years old with alopecia areata. Some clones in this sample may be carry-over from other donors' samples.

The chain employs TRBV3-1 and TRBJ2-7; D might be TRBD2 (6 bases). The CDR3 covers 14 residues. Deletions cut 4 bases from V and 3 bases from J, with 13 bases between. Germline V gene sequence: CDR1 LGHDT, CDR2 YNNKEL (reference sequence). CDR3 DNA sequence: TGTGCCAGCAGCCCTTGGGACTTCGGCTACGAGCAGTACTTC. Amino acids: CASSPWDFGYEQYF.

This clonotype was counted many times. The rearrangement uses TRBV6-6 and TRBJ1-5, with a possible D match to TRBD1 (6 bases). The CDR3 has 15 amino acids. V lost 4 bases, J lost 2 bases, and 12 bases lay in between. The V gene's germline CDR1 is MNHNY and CDR2 SVGAGI (reference sequence). Here the CDR3 reads CASSLGGGGNQPQHF. CDR3 nucleotide sequence: TGTGCCAGCAGTTTGGGGGGCGGGGGCAATCAGCCCCAGCATTTT.

This clonotype appeared a few times. This chain uses TRBV24-1 with TRBJ1-2; D might be TRBD1 (5 bases). Germline V gene data show CDR1 as KGHDR and CDR2 as SFDVKD. V was trimmed by 0 bases and J by 4 bases, leaving 8 bases between them. CDR3 length equals 14 residues. DNA of the CDR3: TGTGCCACCAGTGATTTGCGACAGCCCTATGGCTACACCTTC. Protein product: CATSDLRQPYGYTF.

The sample holds a few counts of this clonotype. The chain joins TRBV20-1 to TRBJ2-3; the D call may be TRBD1 or TRBD2 (5 bases each). CDR3 size: 15 residues. Per the germline V gene, CDR1 is DFQATT and CDR2 is SNEGSKA (reference sequence). The V end was cut by 6 bases, the J end by 2 bases, with 18 bases between. The CDR3 DNA is TGCAGTGCCCCCACCCCCGGGGCTACCACAGATACGCAGTATTTT. It is translated as CSAPTPGATTDTQYF.

The rearrangement links TRBV20-1 to TRBJ2-3, with D possibly being TRBD2 (6 bases). The V and J ends lost 7 bases and 2 bases respectively, with 16 bases between them. The germline CDR1 and CDR2 sequences are DFQATT and SNEGSKA (reference sequence). The CDR3 sequence is 14 residues long. CDR3 loop: CSGSGLSNTDTQYF. The CDR3 bases are TGCAGTGGATCGGGACTCTCAAACACAGATACGCAGTATTTT.

The rearrangement links TRBV3-1 to TRBJ1-3, with no clear D. The CDR3 covers 15 residues. Deletions cut 1 base from V and 5 bases from J, with 12 bases between. Germline V gives CDR1 LGHDT, CDR2 YNNKEL (reference sequence). As DNA, the CDR3 is TGTGCCAGCAGCCAAGGTACCACCGGACGAAACACCATATATTTT. It is translated as CASSQGTTGRNTIYF.

This clonotype has a handful of counts. The V gene is TRBV28, the J gene TRBJ1-1; D gene ambiguous. The V end lost 6 bases, the J end lost 1 base, and 6 bases lay between the germline ends. The CDR3 consists of 12 residues. CDR1 is MDHEN and CDR2 is SYDVKM in the germline V gene. This CDR3 reads CASRYRNTEAFF. The CDR3 bases are TGTGCCAGCAGGTACAGGAACACTGAAGCTTTCTTT.

V usage is TRBV20-1 and J usage is TRBJ2-2; TRBD2 is a possible D gene (5 bases). CDR1 and CDR2 from the germline V gene are DFQATT and SNEGSKA (reference sequence). The CDR3 extends over 15 amino acids. V was trimmed by 0 bases and J by 3 bases, leaving 11 bases between them. The CDR3 sequence is CSARDRGFDTGELFF. As DNA, the CDR3 is TGCAGTGCTAGAGACCGCGGGTTCGACACCGGGGAGCTGTTTTTT.

The J gene is TRBJ1-1, the V gene TRBV3-1, with 12 bases fitting TRBD1. The CDR3 extends over 14 amino acids. The junction had 6 bases not matched to a gene; V was cut back by 2 bases and J by 11 bases. Germline V gene data show CDR1 as LGHDT and CDR2 as YNNKEL (reference sequence). The CDR3 region is CASSQRRGQGAAFF. The CDR3 DNA is TGTGCCAGCAGCCAAAGACGGGGACAGGGGGCGGCTTTCTTT.

This clonotype was detected a few times. This rearrangement joins TRBV2 to TRBJ2-6, with D perhaps TRBD1 (6 bases). The V end was cut by 7 bases, the J end by 2 bases, with 12 bases between. Germline values: CDR1 SNHLY, CDR2 FYNNEI. The CDR3 runs to 15 residues. Written as DNA, the CDR3 is TGTGCCAGCAATCTACAGGGAACTGGGGCCAACGTCCTGACTTTC. It yields the protein CASNLQGTGANVLTF.

This clonotype was found a few times. The V and J genes are TRBV28 and TRBJ1-1; tentatively, D is TRBD1 (5 bases). Trimming took 3 bases from V and 3 from J, leaving 14 bases between them. The CDR3 covers 15 residues. Per the germline V gene, CDR1 is MDHEN and CDR2 is SYDVKM. For the CDR3, the DNA is TGTGCCAGCAGTTTCGAGTCTCTGGGGGACACTGAAGCTTTCTTT. Residues: CASSFESLGDTEAFF.

This chain uses TRBV10-3 with TRBJ1-5, with a possible D match to TRBD1 (6 bases). Germline V lookup: CDR1 ENHRY, CDR2 SYGVKD. This CDR3 has 15 amino acids. V gave up 3 bases and J gave up 7 bases, with 16 bases separating them. The CDR3: CAISEWQGKDQPQHF. The CDR3 bases are TGTGCCATCAGTGAATGGCAGGGGAAAGACCAGCCCCAGCATTTT.

This clonotype was seen more than once but under ten times. A read error may account for a junction end that differs from germline. The rearrangement uses TRBV6-6 and TRBJ1-1; 11 bases line up with TRBD1. This CDR3 region has 18 residues. The V gene's germline CDR1 is MNHNY and CDR2 SVGAGI (reference sequence). CDR3 protein: CASSYPRTGGSGGTEVFF. As DNA, the CDR3 is TGTGCCAGCAGTTACCCTCGGACAGGGGGCTCAGGGGGCACTGAAGTTTTCTTT.